Here is one T cell receptor (beta chain) with its context. The source of the sample is a study of regulatory T cells in long-lasting Graves disease. Building of the TCR beta libraries involved iRepertoire HTBI primers and Arm-PCR of CDR3 regions. MiXCR was run by TCRdb on the multiplex PCR reads, yielding one entry per CDR3 protein. Of around 420,000 distinct CDR3 sequences in the sample, over 14% were seen once. Indicated time point: newly diagnosed GD, antithyroid drugs for less than 3 months. Generation of the TCR library employed RNA extracted from PBMCs. The CDR3 contains 13 residues. The germline gives CDR1 SQVTM, CDR2 ANQGSEA. Trimming took off 5 bases at V and 2 bases at J, with 10 bases between the two ends. These data are also associated with another study on T cells in Graves' hyperthyroidism and ophthalmopathy.

Sequenced material: peripheral blood mononuclear cells (PBMCs), taken at new diagnosis, from a patient treated with antithyroid drugs. The chain carries TRBV29-1 and TRBJ2-1; possible D gene TRBD1, 5 bases. The receptor was derived from a woman aged 40 to 50 with Graves disease. CDR3 DNA: TGCAGCGTTCGGGCAGGGCCCTACAATGAGCAGTTCTTC. Protein product: CSVRAGPYNEQFF.